This TCR beta chain was recovered during a study of shared clonotypes between healthy human individuals. V dropped 0 bases and J dropped 8 bases, with 12 bases sitting between them. CDR1 is SGDLS, CDR2 YYNGEE, per germline. The CDR3 spans 14 residues. Produced via immunoSEQ multiplex PCR; TCRdb's table is partial and in-frame only. The sample yields 2 million or so clones, about 95% seen once. Only CD45RO-negative cells positively selected for CCR7 counted as naive CD8 cells, so terminally differentiated effector memory CD45RA+ cells were excluded. This TCR was sampled from a man aged 18-30 years in good health. Material: naive CD8+ T cells sorted from blood. This rearrangement joins TRBV9 to TRBJ1-3; D call uncertain. Here the CDR3 reads CASSVAWGWDTIYF. The CDR3 bases are TGTGCCAGCAGCGTAGCATGGGGTTGGGACACCATATATTTT.